This T cell receptor (beta chain) was identified during a study of PD-1 blockade in classical Hodgkin lymphoma. Study-wide results and limits: Those starting nivolumab under 1 year post-ASCT were excluded. As was reported, newly diagnosed patients showed lower baseline TCR diversity than healthy donors did.

Time point described: cycle 4 day 1 (C4D1), after less than seven weeks of nivolumab. Autologous stem cell transplantation was followed by relapse in every patient, and brentuximab vedotin exposure varied. Magnetic negative selection purified CD4+ T cells from thawed PBMCs. When best responses were assessed, they were complete response, partial response or progressive disease. CDR3 length equals 12 residues. From germline, CDR1 is MNHEY and CDR2 SVGAGI. V lost 5 bases and J 6 bases, leaving 8 bases between the germline ends. Data came from immunoSEQ multiplex PCR; TCRdb stores just in-frame clones and leaves some out. Of around 28,000 clones detected, about 80% appear once; the ten largest clones hold approximately 0.8%. Notes on this clone: Its antigen is undetermined.

The clonotype was recovered from a human donor with classical Hodgkin lymphoma. The sample was CD4+ T cells from blood, taken before the fourth cycle of nivolumab. V usage is TRBV6-5 and J usage is TRBJ1-5; D gene ambiguous. This CDR3 is CASSPPSQPQHF. CDR3 nucleotides: TGTGCCAGCAGTCCCCCCTCTCAGCCCCAGCATTTT.